One sample yielded the 13 T cell receptor beta chains listed below, sequenced in a study of T cell repertoires in cytomegalovirus infection. MiXCR, run by TCRdb on the reads, gives a single entry per CDR3 protein. The sample lists approximately 990,000 distinct CDR3 sequences, 30% to 40% seen once, with over 13% in the top ten. These TCRs are of unknown antigen specificity. This sample comprised cultured CD8+ T cells from PBMCs, obtained from culture after CMV antigen stimulation. These receptors originate from a human donor in good health (CMV status not recorded). Some clones in this sample may be carry-over from other donors' samples.

J is TRBJ1-5 and V is TRBV20-1; D not resolved. This CDR3 region has 13 residues. The V end was cut by 3 bases, the J end by 7 bases, with 13 bases between. Germline assignment: CDR1 DFQATT and CDR2 SNEGSKA (reference sequence). The CDR3 protein is CSARKGIGQPQHF. CDR3 DNA sequence: TGCAGTGCTAGGAAGGGAATAGGCCAGCCCCAGCATTTT.

CDR3: CASTSLVALSSYNEQFF. CDR3 bases: TGTGCCAGCACCTCACTAGTGGCGCTGAGCTCCTACAATGAGCAGTTCTTC. The chain carries TRBV6-6 and TRBJ2-1, with a weak D call TRBD2 (5 bases). V shed 7 bases and J shed 0 bases, with 19 bases lying between them. The CDR3 totals 17 residues. Germline assignment: CDR1 MNHNY and CDR2 SVGAGI (reference sequence).

V and J are TRBV24-1 and TRBJ2-1; D gene unclear. V lost 0 bases and J lost 8, with 7 bases in between. The CDR3 has 13 residues. Germline lookup yields CDR1 KGHDR and CDR2 SFDVKD. The chain's CDR3 is CATSDLSSYEQFF. For the CDR3, the DNA is TGTGCCACCAGTGATTTGAGCAGCTATGAGCAGTTCTTC.

The V and J genes are TRBV13 and TRBJ2-2; maybe TRBD2 (6 bases). The germline CDR1 and CDR2 sequences are PRHDT and FYEKMQ (reference sequence). CDR3 length: 15 residues. V lost 5 bases and J lost 6, with 16 bases in between. The CDR3 here is CASSLRNRGAGELFF. The CDR3 nucleotides read TGTGCCAGCAGCCTCCGAAACCGCGGGGCCGGGGAGCTGTTTTTT.

This clonotype appeared once. The J gene is TRBJ1-2, the V gene TRBV12-3 or TRBV12-4; perhaps TRBD1 as D (5 bases). Trimming removed 3 bases from V and 4 bases from J, with 9 bases in between. The CDR3 is 13 residues long. CDR3 loop: CASSFGRVYGYTF. The CDR3, as DNA: TGTGCCAGCAGTTTCGGCAGGGTCTATGGCTACACCTTC.

The V gene is TRBV27, the J gene TRBJ2-7, with D possibly matching TRBD1 (6 bases). The CDR3 length is 12 residues. The germline V and J ends were trimmed by 2 bases and 5 bases, with 7 bases remaining between them. Germline CDR1 and CDR2: MNHEY and SMNVEV (reference sequence). CDR3 sequence (DNA): TGTGCCAGCAGTTTACAGGGGAACGAGCAGTACTTC. Residues: CASSLQGNEQYF.

To note about this clonotype: A much bigger clone sits one base away, suggesting this may be a read error. The chain uses TRBV7-2 and TRBJ2-3; TRBD1 agrees at 12 bases. The CDR3 runs to 15 residues. CDR1 and CDR2 (germline): SGHTA, FQGNSA. CDR3 sequence (DNA): TGTGTCAGCAGCCCAGGGACAGGGGGCAAAGATACGCAGTATTTT. Translated, it gives CVSSPGTGGKDTQYF.

This clonotype occurred a few times. CDR3 in DNA: TGCAGCGTTTTCAGGGACAGAAATTATGGCTACACCTTC. As protein: CSVFRDRNYGYTF. The chain uses TRBV29-1 and TRBJ1-2; 7 bases align to TRBD1. The CDR3 has 13 residues. The V gene's germline CDR1 is SQVTM and CDR2 ANQGSEA. V was clipped by 5 bases and J by 5 bases; unmatched bases: 8.

The rearrangement links TRBV6-5 to TRBJ2-1; D is perhaps TRBD1 or TRBD2 (5 bases each). CDR3 size: 13 residues. The V end lost 6 bases, the J end lost 4 bases, and 10 bases lay between the germline ends. The germline gives CDR1 MNHEY, CDR2 SVGAGI. The CDR3 region has the DNA TGTGCCAGCAGCAGGGACCCTTACAATGAGCAGTTCTTC. Its protein is CASSRDPYNEQFF.

This clonotype was counted at least ten times. The chain employs TRBV12-3 or TRBV12-4 and TRBJ2-7; 7 nucleotides match TRBD1. The CDR3 covers 16 residues. The J segment lost 3 bases and the V segment lost 4 bases, leaving 12 bases of the junction unmatched. DNA for the CDR3: TGTGCCAGCAGTTCGTACCGGGACAGTACGGTCTACGAGCAGTACTTC. The encoded protein is CASSSYRDSTVYEQYF.

The sample holds a few counts of this clonotype. This rearrangement joins TRBV2 to TRBJ2-1; TRBD1 matches at 8 bases. Trimming at V came to 4 bases and at J to 9 bases, leaving 11 bases not matched to a gene. In germline, CDR1 is SNHLY, CDR2 FYNNEI. The CDR3 totals 15 residues. CDR3 amino acids: CASSGELQGGFEQFF. In DNA form, the CDR3 reads TGTGCCAGCAGTGGGGAATTACAGGGGGGCTTTGAGCAGTTCTTC. Variable domain in full (rest from reference TRBV2 and TRBJ2-1): EPEVTQTPSHQVTQMGQEVILRCVPISNHLYFYWYRQILGQKVEFLVSFYNNEISEKSEIFDDQFSVERPDGSNFTLKIRSTKLEDSAMYFCASSGELQGGFEQFFGPGTRLTVL.

The chain has TRBV9 and TRBJ2-3; 8 nucleotides agree with TRBD2. V lost 2 bases, J lost 5 bases, and 7 bases stayed unmatched. Germline V CDR1 and CDR2: SGDLS, YYNGEE. This CDR3 comprises 15 residues. This chain's CDR3 is CASSVSGGGGDTQYF. CDR3 nucleotide sequence: TGTGCCAGCAGCGTCAGCGGGGGCGGGGGAGATACGCAGTATTTT.

The chain links TRBV15 to TRBJ1-1; D uncertain. The CDR3 spans 15 residues. With 0 bases removed from V and 7 bases from J, the gap between germline ends came to 15 bases. Germline assignment: CDR1 LNHNV and CDR2 YYDKDF (reference sequence). The CDR3 protein is CATSRDRASSREAFF. In DNA, the CDR3 is TGTGCCACCAGCAGAGATCGGGCGTCCAGCCGTGAAGCTTTCTTT. Looking up the rest from reference TRBV15 and TRBJ1-1 gives the full variable domain: DAMVIQNPRYQVTQFGKPVTLSCSQTLNHNVMYWYQQKSSQAPKLLFHYYDKDFNNEADTPDNFQSRRPNTSFCFLDIRSPGLGDTAMYLCATSRDRASSREAFFGQGTRLTVV.